This is a list of T cell receptor beta chains from one sample in a study of cytotoxic CD8 clonotypes in ibrutinib-treated CLL. Assay: immunoSEQ multiplex PCR; the TCRdb copy retains only in-frame clones and omits some. This sample yields 150,000 to 200,000 clones, of which over 65% are seen a single time; about 2% belongs to the top ten. Sequences were derived from PBMCs, sampled after 12 months of ibrutinib treatment. These receptors came from a human donor with chronic lymphocytic leukemia. CDR3s include the opening cysteine and the closing phenylalanine or tryptophan. A D gene is named only where the DNA matches it firmly. Where a row states a size, it is once, few, many or the class of an expanded clone; other rows omit it.

.,TRBD2,TRBJ2-5,TRBV4-3,TGCGCCAGCAGCCAAAGACTAGCGGGAGTCTCCGAGACCCAGTACTTC,CASSQRLAGVSETQYF
.,TRBD1,TRBJ2-1,TRBV5-1,TGCGCCAGCAGCCCAACGCCAGGGGGCGGGCGGAGCTCCTACAATGAGCAGTTCTTC,CASSPTPGGGRSSYNEQFF
.,.,TRBJ1-1,TRBV28,TGTGCCAGCTCTGTAGGGAGTACTGAAGCTTTCTTT,CASSVGSTEAFF
.,.,TRBJ2-2,TRBV2,TGTGCCAGCAGTGAAGGTAGTACTTCCACTAACACCGGGGAGCTGTTTTTT,CASSEGSTSTNTGELFF
.,.,TRBJ1-4,TRBV2,TGTGCCAGCAGTGAAGAGGGGGGGGAACTGTTTTTT,CASSEEGGELFF
.,.,TRBJ2-3,TRBV18,TGTGCCAGCTCACCCCTAGGATCTGGTTACACAGATACGCAGTATTTT,CASSPLGSGYTDTQYF
medium-sized,TRBD2,TRBJ2-2,TRBV27,TGTGCCAGCAGCCGTAGGAGCGGGGGAAATGAGGGGGAGCTGTTTTTT,CASSRRSGGNEGELFF
.,.,TRBJ1-2,TRBV7-9,TGTGCCAGCAGCTTTCAGGGCCTCTCCTATGGCTACACCTTC,CASSFQGLSYGYTF
.,.,TRBJ2-1,TRBV5-4,TGTGCCAGCAGCGGCTCGTCGACTACCCCGGCGGAGCAGTTCTTC,CASSGSSTTPAEQFF
.,.,TRBJ2-1,TRBV19,TGTGCCAGTAGACAAACCAAGGCAGGCGGAGTAGGGCAGTTCTTC,CASRQTKAGGVGQFF
.,.,TRBJ2-7,TRBV6-6,TGTGCCAGCAGTTTCACGACAGGAACTCCCTACGAGCAGTACTTC,CASSFTTGTPYEQYF
.,.,TRBJ2-7,TRBV6-5,TGTGCCAGCAAGTTGTCGCCCGGGAGCTCCTACGAGCAGTACTTC,CASKLSPGSSYEQYF
.,.,TRBJ2-1,TRBV11-2,TGTGCCAGCAGCTTAGGGCTACAAGCTAACAATGAGCAGTTCTTC,CASSLGLQANNEQFF
.,TRBD2,TRBJ2-3,TRBV10-3,TGTGCCATCAGTGAAAGCGGGGGGGCCGTGGCAGATACGCAGTATTTT,CAISESGGAVADTQYF
.,.,TRBJ2-1,TRBV30,TGCGCGGGGGCAGCTTACAATGAGCAGTTCTTC,CAGAAYNEQFF
.,.,TRBJ2-2,TRBV4-3,TGCGCCAGCAGCCAGTCAAAGGGCACCGGGGAGCTGTTTTTT,CASSQSKGTGELFF
.,.,TRBJ2-2,TRBV21-1,TGTGCCAGCAGCAAAGGCACCACCGGGGAGCTGTTTTTT,CASSKGTTGELFF
.,.,TRBJ1-4,TRBV7-8,TGTGCCAGCAGCCGCCTTATACGACAGACGGATACTAATGAAAAACTGTTTTTT,CASSRLIRQTDTNEKLFF
few,TRBD1,TRBJ1-2,TRBV7-9,TGTGCCAGCAGCTCTCTGGCGGGACAGGAGATTAACTATGGCTACACCTTC,CASSSLAGQEINYGYTF
many,.,TRBJ2-1,TRBV29-1,TGCAGCGTCAGCAGGGGCGGTGAGCAGTTCTTC,CSVSRGGEQFF
.,.,TRBJ1-1,TRBV15,TGTGCCACCAGCAGAGAGGACATAAACACTGAAGCTTTCTTT,CATSREDINTEAFF
.,TRBD2,TRBJ2-5,TRBV5-1,TGCGCCAGCAGCCTGAACTCAAGGCGTCCTACTAGCGGCCAAGAGACCCAGTACTTC,CASSLNSRRPTSGQETQYF
.,.,TRBJ1-5,TRBV19,TGTGCCAGTAGTATAGAAATCAATCAGCCCCAGCATTTT,CASSIEINQPQHF
.,TRBD1,TRBJ1-6,TRBV27,TGTGCCAGCAGTCCCGGGACAGTAAATTCACCCCTCCACTTT,CASSPGTVNSPLHF
few,TRBD2,TRBJ2-3,TRBV10-3,TGTGCCCATGCGGGAGTAGGGGCAGATACGCAGTATTTT,CAHAGVGADTQYF
.,.,TRBJ1-1,TRBV28,TGTGCCAGCAGTTTTTTTACTGAAGCTTTCTTT,CASSFFTEAFF
.,TRBD2,TRBJ2-1,TRBV29-1,TGCAGCGCCCCAGGACTAGCGGGAGCCCTCGGGAATGAGCAGTTCTTC,CSAPGLAGALGNEQFF
once,.,TRBJ2-3,TRBV7-2,TGTGCCAGCAGCAGAGCGGTGGATACGCAGTATTTT,CASSRAVDTQYF
.,.,TRBJ2-3,TRBV28,TGTGCCAGCAGTTTAAGAGCGGGCTCCTCCCGGACGCAGTATTTT,CASSLRAGSSRTQYF
.,TRBD1,TRBJ2-1,TRBV7-9,TGTGCCAGCAGCTCTGCGGGACAGGGGTATAACAATGAGCAGTTCTTC,CASSSAGQGYNNEQFF
.,.,TRBJ2-2,TRBV9,TGTGCCAGCAGCGTATTGTTGAACACCGGGGAGCTGTTTTTT,CASSVLLNTGELFF
few,.,TRBJ2-7,TRBV18,TGTGCCAGCTCACCTACTCGTCCTGGGGCGAACTACGAGCAGTACTTC,CASSPTRPGANYEQYF
.,.,TRBJ2-1,TRBV7-2,TGTGCCAGCAGCCCCACCCCGGGTAACTACAATGAGCAGTTCTTC,CASSPTPGNYNEQFF
.,TRBD1,TRBJ1-2,TRBV6-1,TGTGCCAGCAGGCCTCGGGACAGGGTTAACGGCTACACCTTC,CASRPRDRVNGYTF
.,TRBD1,TRBJ1-5,TRBV9,TGTGCCAGCAGCGTAGGGGGGACAGGCAATCAGCCCCAGCATTTT,CASSVGGTGNQPQHF
few,.,TRBJ2-7,TRBV14,.,CASSQEWAAGTEYF
few,.,TRBJ1-6,TRBV7-9,TGTGCCAGCAGCCAAGAGGGACTCCGGACCTATAATTCACCCCTCCACTTT,CASSQEGLRTYNSPLHF
.,TRBD1,TRBJ1-5,TRBV28,TGTGCCAGCAGTACCTGGGACAGGGGCCGGAGCAATCAGCCCCAGCATTTT,CASSTWDRGRSNQPQHF
.,.,TRBJ2-2,TRBV7-2,TGTGCCAGCAGCTTAGTAGGGGGGTCCGGGGAGCTGTTTTTT,CASSLVGGSGELFF
.,.,TRBJ2-5,TRBV10-3,TGTGCCATCAGTGAGCCCCAAGAGACCCAGTACTTC,CAISEPQETQYF
.,TRBD1,TRBJ2-3,TRBV4-1,TGCGCCAGCCGACGACAGGGCCTAGATACGCAGTATTTT,CASRRQGLDTQYF
.,.,TRBJ2-7,TRBV18,TGTGCCAGCTCACCACCTGAGGGACGGGCCTACGAGCAGTACTTC,CASSPPEGRAYEQYF
.,.,TRBJ2-3,TRBV11-2,TGTGCCAGCAGCTTACGACAGGACCTTCCCCGCGCGGCAGATACGCAGTATTTT,CASSLRQDLPRAADTQYF
few,.,TRBJ2-7,TRBV9,TGTGCCAGCAGCAGACGACAGGACCCCAATTACGAGCAGTACTTC,CASSRRQDPNYEQYF
.,.,TRBJ2-7,TRBV4-2,TGTGCCAGCAGCCAAGACACAACGCTATCCGAGCAGTACTTC,CASSQDTTLSEQYF
once,TRBD1,TRBJ1-2,TRBV19,TGTGCCAGTAGCCCAACGGGACAGGGGGCTAACTATGGCTACACCTTC,CASSPTGQGANYGYTF